This TCR beta chain was found in a study of blood T cell repertoires in COVID-19. In the study overall: The United States, Italy and Spain provided the acute and convalescent COVID-19 samples.

The J segment lost 7 bases and the V segment lost 1 base, leaving 2 bases of the junction unmatched. There are 15 residues in the CDR3. Germline V gene sequence: CDR1 LGHDT, CDR2 YNNKEL (reference sequence). Measured with immunoSEQ multiplex PCR; TCRdb has only the in-frame clones, and not every one. The sample shows roughly 80,000 clones, approximately 80% of them seen only once. The receptor comes from a man older than 75 with acute or convalescent COVID-19. The chain combines TRBV3-1 (or the pseudogene TRBV3-2) with TRBJ1-6; 9 bases are shared with TRBD1. Material for sequencing was peripheral blood. CDR3 sequence (DNA): TGTGCCAGCAGCCAAGGGACAGGGGTCAATTCACCCCTCCACTTT. Its protein product is CASSQGTGVNSPLHF.